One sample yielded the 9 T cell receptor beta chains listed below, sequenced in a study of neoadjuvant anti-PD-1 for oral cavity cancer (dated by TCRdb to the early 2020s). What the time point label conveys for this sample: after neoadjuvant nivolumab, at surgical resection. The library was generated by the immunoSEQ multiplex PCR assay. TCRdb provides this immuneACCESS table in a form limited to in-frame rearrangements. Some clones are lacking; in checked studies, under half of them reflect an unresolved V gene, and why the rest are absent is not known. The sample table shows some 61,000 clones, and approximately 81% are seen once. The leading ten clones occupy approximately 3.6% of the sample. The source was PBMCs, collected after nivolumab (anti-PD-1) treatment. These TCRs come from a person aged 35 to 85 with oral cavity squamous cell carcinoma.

DNA of the CDR3: TGTGCCTGCCTAAATCAGGGGGCAGTACCCCAGTTCTTC. It translates to CACLNQGAVPQFF. V is TRBV30 and J is TRBJ2-1, with TRBD1 matching over 8 bases. The CDR3 length is 13 residues. Trimming removed 6 bases from V and 13 bases from J; junction bases left unmatched: 14. Germline values: CDR1 GTSNPN, CDR2 SVGIG (reference sequence).

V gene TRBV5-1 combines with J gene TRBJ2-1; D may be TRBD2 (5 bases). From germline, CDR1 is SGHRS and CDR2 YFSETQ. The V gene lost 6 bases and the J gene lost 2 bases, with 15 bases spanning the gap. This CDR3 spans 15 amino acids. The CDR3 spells CASMDSFSAYNEQFF. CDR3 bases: TGCGCCAGCATGGACTCCTTTAGCGCCTACAATGAGCAGTTCTTC.

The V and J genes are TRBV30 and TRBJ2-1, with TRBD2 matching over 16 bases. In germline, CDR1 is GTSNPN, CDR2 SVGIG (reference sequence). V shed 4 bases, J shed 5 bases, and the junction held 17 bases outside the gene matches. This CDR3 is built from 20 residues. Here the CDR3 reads CAWTVLGLAGGPSGNNEQFF. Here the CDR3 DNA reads TGTGCCTGGACCGTCTTGGGACTAGCGGGAGGGCCGTCTGGGAACAATGAGCAGTTCTTC. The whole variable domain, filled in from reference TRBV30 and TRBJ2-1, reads SQTIHQWPATLVQPVGSPLSLECTVEGTSNPNLYWYRQAAGRGLQLLFYSVGIGQISSEVPQNLSASRPQDRQFILSSKKLLLSDSGFYLCAWTVLGLAGGPSGNNEQFFGPGTRLTVL.

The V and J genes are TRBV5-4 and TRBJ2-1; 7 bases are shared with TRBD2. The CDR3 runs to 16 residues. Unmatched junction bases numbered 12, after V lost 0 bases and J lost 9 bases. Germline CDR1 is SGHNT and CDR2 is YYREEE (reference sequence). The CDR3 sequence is CASSLVGGGPFREQFF. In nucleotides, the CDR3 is TGTGCCAGCAGCTTGGTGGGGGGAGGGCCGTTCCGTGAGCAGTTCTTC.

The CDR3 DNA reads TGCGCCAGCAGCTCAGCCCAGGGGGCGGTTGGGGCCAACGTCCTGACTTTC. Amino acids: CASSSAQGAVGANVLTF. The gene calls are TRBV5-1 and TRBJ2-6, with 8 bases matching TRBD1. The V gene's germline CDR1 is SGHRS and CDR2 YFSETQ. The CDR3 sequence is 17 residues long. Trimming cost V 3 bases and J 3 bases; bases outside gene matches: 8. Full variable domain (remainder filled in from reference TRBV5-1 and TRBJ2-6): KAGVTQTPRYLIKTRGQQVTLSCSPISGHRSVSWYQQTPGQGLQFLFEYFSETQRNKGNFPGRFSGRQFSNSRSEMNVSTLELGDSALYLCASSSAQGAVGANVLTFGAGSRLTVL.

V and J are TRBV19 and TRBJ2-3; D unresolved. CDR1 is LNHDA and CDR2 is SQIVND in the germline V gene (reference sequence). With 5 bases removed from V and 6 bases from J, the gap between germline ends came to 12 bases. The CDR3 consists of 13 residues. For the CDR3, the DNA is TGTGCCAGTAGTTTACGAGCACGTGATACGCAGTATTTT. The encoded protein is CASSLRARDTQYF.

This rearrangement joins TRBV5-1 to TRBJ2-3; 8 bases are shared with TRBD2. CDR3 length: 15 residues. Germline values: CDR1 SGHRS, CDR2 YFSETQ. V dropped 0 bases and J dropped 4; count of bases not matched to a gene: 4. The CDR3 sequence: CASSLGGGRPDTQYF. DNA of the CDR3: TGCGCCAGCAGCTTGGGGGGCGGGAGGCCAGATACGCAGTATTTT.

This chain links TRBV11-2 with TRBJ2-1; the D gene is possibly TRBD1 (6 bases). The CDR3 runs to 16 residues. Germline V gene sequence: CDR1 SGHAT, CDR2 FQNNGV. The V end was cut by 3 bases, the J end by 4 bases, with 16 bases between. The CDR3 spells CASSFTKRTVYNEQFF. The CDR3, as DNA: TGTGCCAGCAGCTTCACGAAGCGGACAGTATACAATGAGCAGTTCTTC.

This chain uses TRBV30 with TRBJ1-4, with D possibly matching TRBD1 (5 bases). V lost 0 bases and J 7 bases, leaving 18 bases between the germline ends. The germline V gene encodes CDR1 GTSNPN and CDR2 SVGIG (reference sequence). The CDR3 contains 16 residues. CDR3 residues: CAWSVPGKGAGEKLFF. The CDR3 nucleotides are TGTGCCTGGAGTGTACCCGGCAAAGGGGCCGGTGAAAAACTGTTTTTT.